The 18 T cell receptor beta chains presented below share a single source sample, sequenced in a study of radiotherapy plus CTLA-4 blockade in lung cancer. Profiled with immunoSEQ multiplex PCR; TCRdb holds only in-frame clones, not every one. The sample holds 90,000 to 150,000 clones, more than 65% seen once. The material sequenced was peripheral blood, taken from a patient treated with radiotherapy plus ipilimumab. The receptor source for this set is a human donor with non-small cell lung cancer who had a partial response to radiotherapy plus ipilimumab.

V usage is TRBV30 and J usage is TRBJ1-1; D is ambiguous. The CDR3 spans 13 residues. CDR1 and CDR2 (germline): GTSNPN, SVGIG (reference sequence). V dropped 2 bases and J dropped 4 bases, with 11 bases sitting between them. CDR3 residues: CAWSRQVVTEAFF. The CDR3 nucleotides are TGTGCCTGGAGTCGGCAGGTGGTCACTGAAGCTTTCTTT.

This rearrangement joins TRBV27 to TRBJ2-1; 7 nucleotides align to TRBD2. The CDR3 length is 15 residues. V shed 4 bases and J 0 bases; nucleotides not matched to a gene: 3. From germline, CDR1 is MNHEY and CDR2 SMNVEV (reference sequence). CDR3 residues: CASSWGLSSYNEQFF. The CDR3 DNA sequence: TGTGCCAGCAGTTGGGGACTAAGCTCCTACAATGAGCAGTTCTTC.

V gene TRBV28 combines with J gene TRBJ2-1; 11 nucleotides match TRBD2. Germline CDR1 and CDR2: MDHEN and SYDVKM. V was clipped by 5 bases and J by 5 bases; unmatched bases: 2. The CDR3 extends over 14 amino acids. Here the CDR3 DNA reads TGTGCCAGCAGTCGACTAGCGGGAAACAATGAGCAGTTCTTC. Translation gives CASSRLAGNNEQFF.

This clone was recorded a few times. The genes are TRBV30 and TRBJ1-4; D ambiguous. This CDR3 region has 11 residues. The germline V and J ends were trimmed by 1 base and 7 bases, with 4 bases remaining between them. In germline, CDR1 is GTSNPN, CDR2 SVGIG (reference sequence). In nucleotides, the CDR3 is TGTGCCTGGAGTGCGGGTGAAAAACTGTTTTTT. It is translated as CAWSAGEKLFF.

This clone came up a few times. The missing conserved phenylalanine or tryptophan at the end of this CDR3 makes a read error likely. It is unclear where the CDR3 begins or ends on the DNA, so no DNA is shown, and the CDR3 is as TCRdb lists it. The V gene is TRBV10-1, the J gene TRBJ2-7; the D call in the table, TRBD2, was not verified against the DNA. Including both end residues, the CDR3 is 8 amino acids long. Germline V gene sequence: CDR1 WNHNN, CDR2 SYGVQD (reference sequence). CDR3 residues: CASRTRER.

V gene TRBV5-6 combines with J gene TRBJ1-2; possible D gene TRBD1, 6 bases. Germline-derived CDR1 and CDR2 are SGHDT and YYEEEE. Trimming removed 9 bases from V and 4 bases from J, with 13 bases in between. The CDR3 is 12 amino acids. The CDR3 region is CATSGGPYGYTF. The CDR3 nucleotides read TGTGCCACCAGTGGGGGCCCCTATGGCTACACCTTC.

V is TRBV28 and J is TRBJ2-7; a possible D gene is TRBD2 (5 bases). V was trimmed by 10 bases and J by 4 bases, leaving 17 bases between them. The germline CDR1 and CDR2 sequences are MDHEN and SYDVKM. The CDR3 length is 13 residues. The CDR3 nucleotides are TGTGCCACCTTAGGAGGACTCCTTTACGAGCAGTACTTC. This gives the protein CATLGGLLYEQYF.

The V and J genes are TRBV5-4 and TRBJ2-5, with a possible D match to TRBD2 (6 bases). CDR1 is SGHNT and CDR2 is YYREEE in the germline V gene (reference sequence). The CDR3 consists of 17 residues. Trimming removed 3 bases from V and 4 bases from J, with 22 bases in between. The CDR3 bases are TGTGCCAGCAGCTCCGGCCCCGGGACTGGGGTTGGAGAGACCCAGTACTTC. This sequence encodes CASSSGPGTGVGETQYF.

This clone was recorded once. The rearrangement uses TRBV6-1 and TRBJ1-5; 9 nucleotides line up with TRBD1. There are 15 residues in the CDR3. CDR1 and CDR2 from the germline V gene are MNHNS and SASEGT. V was pared by 4 bases and J by 4 bases, with 5 bases of the junction left unmatched. DNA of the CDR3: TGTGCCAGCAGTGGAAGACAGGGGGGTAATCAGCCCCAGCATTTT. This codes for CASSGRQGGNQPQHF.

V and J are TRBV7-2 and TRBJ1-1; no reliable D call. With 1 base removed from V and 3 bases from J, the gap between germline ends came to 9 bases. The CDR3 runs 14 residues. Per the germline V gene, CDR1 is SGHTA and CDR2 is FQGNSA. The CDR3 sequence is CASSLGEKYTEAFF. For the CDR3, the DNA is TGTGCCAGCAGCTTAGGAGAGAAGTACACTGAAGCTTTCTTT.

The gene calls are TRBV6-1 and TRBJ2-6; D is perhaps TRBD1 (5 bases). From germline, CDR1 is MNHNS and CDR2 SASEGT. Deletions cut 4 bases from V and 0 bases from J, with 16 bases between. The length of the CDR3 is 18 residues. CDR3 in amino acids: CASSGGQWGISGANVLTF. The CDR3 DNA follows: TGTGCCAGCAGTGGAGGCCAGTGGGGCATCTCTGGGGCCAACGTCCTGACTTTC.

The chain links TRBV6-1 to TRBJ2-7; tentative D call: TRBD1 (6 bases). Trimming pared 6 bases from V and 3 bases from J, leaving 12 bases between. Germline lookup yields CDR1 MNHNS and CDR2 SASEGT. The CDR3 has 13 amino acids. The CDR3, as DNA: TGTGCCAGCAGGCGGACAGCCCACTACGAGCAGTACGTC. It codes for CASRRTAHYEQYV.

The gene calls are TRBV29-1 and TRBJ2-1, with 10 positions matching TRBD2. J was trimmed by 5 bases and V by 8 bases; bases with no gene match: 6. This CDR3 region has 13 residues. Germline loops: CDR1 SQVTM, CDR2 ANQGSEA. CDR3 sequence: CSSSSGGDNEQFF. The CDR3 DNA is TGCAGCTCATCCAGCGGGGGGGACAATGAGCAGTTCTTC.

The chain recombines TRBV2 with TRBJ2-6; 7 positions agree with TRBD1. This CDR3 contains 15 residues. V lost 7 bases and J lost 0; bases outside the gene matches: 3. Germline V gives CDR1 SNHLY, CDR2 FYNNEI. CDR3 nucleotide sequence: TGTGCCAGCACGGGACAGACCTCTGGGGCCAACGTCCTGACTTTC. Its protein product is CASTGQTSGANVLTF.

The rearrangement links TRBV5-6 to TRBJ1-1; TRBD1 matches 8 bases. This CDR3 is built from 14 residues. Trimming at V came to 0 bases and at J to 4 bases, leaving 2 bases not matched to a gene. The germline V gene has CDR1 SGHDT and CDR2 YYEEEE. CDR3 DNA: TGTGCCAGCAGCTTGGCAGGGGGCTTCACTGAAGCTTTCTTT. Amino acids: CASSLAGGFTEAFF.

CDR3 nucleotide sequence: TGTGCCAGCAGCGATCCGAGACAGGGAGTCGCAACTAATGAAAAACTGTTTTTT. Its protein is CASSDPRQGVATNEKLFF. This chain links TRBV5-4 with TRBJ1-4, with 7 nucleotides matching TRBD1. V trimming: 4 bases; J trimming: 0 bases; junction bases outside the gene matches: 12. Germline V gene data show CDR1 as SGHNT and CDR2 as YYREEE (reference sequence). This CDR3 is 18 amino acids long.

The V gene is TRBV7-2, the J gene TRBJ2-3; 8 bases agree with TRBD1. Per germline, CDR1 SGHTA and CDR2 FQGNSA. This CDR3 has 14 residues. V shed 3 bases, J shed 3 bases, and the junction held 2 bases outside the gene matches. The CDR3 loop is CASSFDRGTDTQYF. In DNA, the CDR3 is TGTGCCAGCAGCTTCGACAGGGGTACAGATACGCAGTATTTT.

This clone was detected only a few times. The chain uses TRBV19 and TRBJ1-3, with D perhaps matching TRBD1 (5 bases). CDR1 and CDR2 from the germline V gene are LNHDA and SQIVND (reference sequence). The CDR3 covers 14 residues. V was cut by 9 bases and J by 0 bases, with 12 bases left in between. CDR3: CASSDRASGNTIYF. The DNA for the CDR3 is TGTGCCAGCTCCGACAGAGCCTCTGGAAACACCATATATTTT.